This T cell receptor beta chain is from a study of blood T cell repertoires in COVID-19. Looking at the study overall: The United States, Italy and Spain were the sources of the acute and convalescent COVID-19 samples. Sample material is recorded as cDNA or gDNA derived from T cells, B-cell-depleted T cells, or PBMCs.

V shed 5 bases and J shed 6 bases, with 20 bases lying between them. There are 15 residues in the CDR3. Germline assignment: CDR1 SGHVS and CDR2 FNYEAQ. In the original processing: Reference gene primer amplification gave estimated nucleated cell counts. Here immunoSEQ multiplex PCR was the method, and the copy in TCRdb shows in-frame clones only, minus some. From that table come the V and J calls and clone size; the DNA was used to work out D and trimming. The sample holds roughly 30,000 clones, over 90% seen once. The chain carries TRBV7-6 and TRBJ2-7; D perhaps matches TRBD1 (5 bases). The TCR sequence derives from a human donor in a cohort sampled during active COVID-19. What was sequenced was peripheral blood. The CDR3 loop reads CASSTPGLMSGEQYF. The CDR3 nucleotides are TGTGCCAGCAGCACGCCAGGGTTGATGTCGGGCGAGCAGTACTTC. The whole variable domain, remainder taken from reference TRBV7-6 and TRBJ2-7, is GAGVSQSPRYKVTKRGQDVALRCDPISGHVSLYWYRQALGQGPEFLTYFNYEAQQDKSGLPNDRFSAERPEGSISTLTIQRTEQRDSAMYRCASSTPGLMSGEQYFGPGTRLTVT.